This T cell receptor (beta chain) stems from a study of T-cell reconstitution after alpha-beta-depleted transplantation in children. Trimming stripped 5 bases from V and 3 bases from J, with 23 bases between. Germline V CDR1 and CDR2: DFQATT, SNEGSKA (reference sequence). This CDR3 comprises 17 residues. Unique molecular identifiers were incorporated into the prepared TCRbeta library. TCRdb recomputed calls from the PCR reads with MiXCR, one row per CDR3 protein. The data contain 600,000 to 800,000 distinct CDR3 sequences, around 14% of them singletons. The table lists this clonotype with a few counts.

This chain joins TRBV20-1 and TRBJ2-1; maybe TRBD2 (6 bases). This sequence was found in a girl aged 2 to 9 with congenital amegakaryocytic thrombocytopenia, due to receive a stem cell transplant. Sequencing was performed on PBMCs, taken before TCRalphabeta/CD19-depleted stem cell transplant. CDR3: CSAGDQLAQVGYNEQFF. For the CDR3, the DNA is TGCAGTGCTGGGGACCAACTAGCACAAGTCGGCTACAATGAGCAGTTCTTC.